These T cell receptor beta chains were read from a single sample in a study of cytomegalovirus exposure and HLA in healthy donors. Some clones are missing from TCRdb's copy, which holds only in-frame ones; the method was immunoSEQ multiplex PCR. Among 150,000 to 200,000 clones listed, just under 80% were seen once. Sequenced input: PBMCs. The receptors derive from a man in his late teens or twenties in good health and CMV-seropositive. The CDR3 runs from the conserved cysteine through the conserved F or W. The order of the fields is V gene, clone size, J gene, D gene, CDR3 DNA, CDR3 protein. The D gene is left open where the match is weak. Rows give clone size only sometimes, using once, few, many, or a class for an expanded clone.

v_call: TRBV19; clone_size: NA; j_call: TRBJ2-2; d_call: NA; cdr3_nt: TGTGCCAGTAGTATGGAAGGTTTGCGGCGATTTTTCGCGAACACCGGGGAGCTGTTTTTT; cdr3_aa: CASSMEGLRRFFANTGELFF
v_call: TRBV7-9; clone_size: few; j_call: TRBJ1-1; d_call: TRBD1; cdr3_nt: TGTGCCAGCAGCTTAGTTGGGGTGGGGACAGCGAACACTGAAGCTTTCTTT; cdr3_aa: CASSLVGVGTANTEAFF
v_call: TRBV7-9; clone_size: NA; j_call: TRBJ2-7; d_call: TRBD2; cdr3_nt: TGTGCCAGCAGCACGCTAGCGGGAGGGTCCTACGAGCAGTACTTC; cdr3_aa: CASSTLAGGSYEQYF
v_call: TRBV30; clone_size: NA; j_call: TRBJ1-1; d_call: TRBD1; cdr3_nt: TGTGCCTGGAGCAGGACAGGGAACACTGAAGCTTTCTTT; cdr3_aa: CAWSRTGNTEAFF
v_call: TRBV2; clone_size: NA; j_call: TRBJ2-1; d_call: TRBD2; cdr3_nt: TGTGCCAGCAAACCGGGACTAGCGGGAGTTGAGCAGTTCTTC; cdr3_aa: CASKPGLAGVEQFF
v_call: TRBV6-5; clone_size: NA; j_call: TRBJ1-2; d_call: TRBD1; cdr3_nt: TGTGCCAGCAGTTACGACAGGGCTAACTATGGCTACACCTTC; cdr3_aa: CASSYDRANYGYTF
v_call: TRBV15; clone_size: NA; j_call: TRBJ2-5; d_call: TRBD2; cdr3_nt: TGTGCCACTGCGCCGACGGGGACTACCGGAGAGACCCAGTACTTC; cdr3_aa: CATAPTGTTGETQYF
v_call: TRBV27; clone_size: NA; j_call: TRBJ2-7; d_call: TRBD2; cdr3_nt: TGTGCCAGCAGCCCAGCCCCTAGCGGGAGTAGGGACGAGCAGTACTTC; cdr3_aa: CASSPAPSGSRDEQYF
v_call: TRBV7-9; clone_size: few; j_call: TRBJ2-7; d_call: NA; cdr3_nt: TGTGCCAGCAGCCCCCCTCGGTGGGCAGTGAACTACGAGCAGTACTTC; cdr3_aa: CASSPPRWAVNYEQYF
v_call: TRBV29-1; clone_size: NA; j_call: TRBJ1-1; d_call: NA; cdr3_nt: TGCAGCGTCTTGACGGGAGTTGAAGCTTTCTTT; cdr3_aa: CSVLTGVEAFF
v_call: TRBV5-6; clone_size: NA; j_call: TRBJ2-7; d_call: TRBD1; cdr3_nt: TGTGCCAGCAGCTTGGGAGGGACAGGGGGCTTCTACGAGCAGTACTTC; cdr3_aa: CASSLGGTGGFYEQYF
v_call: TRBV2; clone_size: once; j_call: TRBJ2-7; d_call: NA; cdr3_nt: TGTGCCAGCAGTGTTGGTTACGGGCAGTACTTC; cdr3_aa: CASSVGYGQYF
v_call: TRBV27; clone_size: NA; j_call: TRBJ1-1; d_call: NA; cdr3_nt: TGTGCCAGCAGTTTACTGACAGCGAACACTGAAGCTTTCTTT; cdr3_aa: CASSLLTANTEAFF
v_call: TRBV18; clone_size: NA; j_call: TRBJ1-2; d_call: NA; cdr3_nt: TGTGCCAGCTCACCGGACAGCACCTATGGCTACACCTTC; cdr3_aa: CASSPDSTYGYTF
v_call: TRBV15; clone_size: NA; j_call: TRBJ1-5; d_call: NA; cdr3_nt: TGTGCCACCAGCAGACGCGGGATGGGGCGCGGCAATCAGCCCCAGCATTTT; cdr3_aa: CATSRRGMGRGNQPQHF
v_call: TRBV7-8; clone_size: NA; j_call: TRBJ2-7; d_call: TRBD1; cdr3_nt: TGTGCCAGCAGCCAACAGGGGATGGGGACCTACGAGCAGTACTTC; cdr3_aa: CASSQQGMGTYEQYF
v_call: TRBV7-9; clone_size: once; j_call: TRBJ2-7; d_call: NA; cdr3_nt: TGTGCCAGCAGCTTTGACAGGCATTCCTACGAGCAGTACTTC; cdr3_aa: CASSFDRHSYEQYF
v_call: TRBV7-9; clone_size: NA; j_call: TRBJ2-5; d_call: NA; cdr3_nt: TGTGCCAGCAGCATGCGGACTACTTACAGGGGCACACAAGAGACCCAGTACTTC; cdr3_aa: CASSMRTTYRGTQETQYF
v_call: TRBV19; clone_size: NA; j_call: TRBJ1-2; d_call: NA; cdr3_nt: TGTGCCAGTAGTATTGGACTTAACTATGGCTACACCTTC; cdr3_aa: CASSIGLNYGYTF
v_call: TRBV2; clone_size: once; j_call: TRBJ1-3; d_call: NA; cdr3_nt: TGTGCCAGCAGGGAGGTAGAAGAGCCTGGAAACACCATATATTTT; cdr3_aa: CASREVEEPGNTIYF
v_call: TRBV29-1; clone_size: NA; j_call: TRBJ1-1; d_call: TRBD1; cdr3_nt: TGCAGCGGACGGGGGGGGGACAGGGGGTACACTGAAGCTTTCTTT; cdr3_aa: CSGRGGDRGYTEAFF
v_call: TRBV6-5; clone_size: NA; j_call: TRBJ1-2; d_call: NA; cdr3_nt: TGTGCCAGCAGTACAGGGTTGGACCTCCTCTTC; cdr3_aa: CASSTGLDLLF
v_call: TRBV7-2; clone_size: NA; j_call: TRBJ2-5; d_call: TRBD2; cdr3_nt: TGTGCCAGCAGCCCGGGGACTAGAATTCCAGAGACCCAGTACTTC; cdr3_aa: CASSPGTRIPETQYF
v_call: TRBV11-2; clone_size: NA; j_call: TRBJ2-1; d_call: TRBD1; cdr3_nt: TGTGCCAGCAGCTTAAGCAGGGGGCTTTTCAATGAGCAGTTCTTC; cdr3_aa: CASSLSRGLFNEQFF